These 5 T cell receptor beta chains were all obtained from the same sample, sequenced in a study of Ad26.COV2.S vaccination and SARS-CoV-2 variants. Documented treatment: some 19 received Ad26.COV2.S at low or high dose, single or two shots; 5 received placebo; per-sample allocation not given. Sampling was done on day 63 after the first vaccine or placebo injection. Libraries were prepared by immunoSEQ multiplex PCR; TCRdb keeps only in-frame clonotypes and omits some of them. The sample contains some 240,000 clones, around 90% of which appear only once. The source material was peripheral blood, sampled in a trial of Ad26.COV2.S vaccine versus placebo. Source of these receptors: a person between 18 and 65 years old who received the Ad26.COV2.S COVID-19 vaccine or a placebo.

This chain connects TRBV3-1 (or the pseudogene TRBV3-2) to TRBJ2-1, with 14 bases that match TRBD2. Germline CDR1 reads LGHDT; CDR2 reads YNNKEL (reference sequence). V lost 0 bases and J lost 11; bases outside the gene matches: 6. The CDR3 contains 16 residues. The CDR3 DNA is TGTGCCAGCAGCCAAGACGGGACTAGCGGGAGTGAGAAGCAGTTCTTC. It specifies CASSQDGTSGSEKQFF.

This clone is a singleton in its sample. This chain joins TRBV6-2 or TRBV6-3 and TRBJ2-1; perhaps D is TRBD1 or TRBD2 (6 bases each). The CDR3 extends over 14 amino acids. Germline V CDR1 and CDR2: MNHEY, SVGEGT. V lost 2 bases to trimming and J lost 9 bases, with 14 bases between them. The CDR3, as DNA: TGTGCCAGCAGTTACGGGACTTTAGGGGGTGAGCAGTTCTTC. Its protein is CASSYGTLGGEQFF.

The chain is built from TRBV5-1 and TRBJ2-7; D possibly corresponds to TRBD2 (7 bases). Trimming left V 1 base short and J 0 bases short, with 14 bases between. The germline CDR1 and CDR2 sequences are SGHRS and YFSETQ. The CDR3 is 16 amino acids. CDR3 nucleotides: TGCGCCAGCAGCTTGTGGGGGGGCGAAACCTCCTACGAGCAGTACTTC. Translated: CASSLWGGETSYEQYF.

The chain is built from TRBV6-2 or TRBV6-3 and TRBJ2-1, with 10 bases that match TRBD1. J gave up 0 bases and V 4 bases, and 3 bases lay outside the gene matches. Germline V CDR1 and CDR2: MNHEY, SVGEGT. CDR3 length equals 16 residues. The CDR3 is CASSSGTGVSYNEQFF. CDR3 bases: TGTGCCAGCAGTTCCGGGACAGGGGTCTCCTACAATGAGCAGTTCTTC.

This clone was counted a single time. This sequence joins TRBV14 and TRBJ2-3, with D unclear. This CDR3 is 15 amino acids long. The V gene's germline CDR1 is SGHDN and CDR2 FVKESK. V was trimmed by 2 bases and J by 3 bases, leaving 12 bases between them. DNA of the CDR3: TGTGCCAGCAGCCAAAGGTTCGGCGGAACAGATACGCAGTATTTT. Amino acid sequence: CASSQRFGGTDTQYF.